Below, one T cell receptor beta chain is given with its context. The data were obtained in a study of blood T cell repertoires in COVID-19. Study summary: Acute-phase and convalescent COVID-19 samples originated in the United States, Italy and Spain. In each case, the material was cDNA or gDNA derived from T cells, B-cell-depleted T cells, or PBMCs.

Methods used by the authors: Nucleated cell number was recorded as an estimate derived from reference gene primer amplification. Only in-frame clones appear in the TCRdb table, and some are missing; sequencing was by immunoSEQ multiplex PCR. V and J calls and clone size are as listed in that table; D and trimming were resolved from the DNA. This sample has 210,000 or so clones, with 88% found just once. The junction had 14 bases not matched to a gene; V was cut back by 4 bases and J by 6 bases. The CDR3 totals 17 residues. CDR1 and CDR2 from the germline V gene are MGHDK and SYGVNS. The origin of this receptor is a woman in her thirties or forties who had recovered from COVID-19. The sample was peripheral blood. V usage is TRBV25-1 and J usage is TRBJ1-2, with 10 bases aligning to TRBD1. The CDR3 is CASSARQGASQRDGYTF. CDR3 coding DNA: TGTGCCAGCAGTGCCCGACAGGGGGCGAGCCAGCGGGATGGCTACACCTTC.